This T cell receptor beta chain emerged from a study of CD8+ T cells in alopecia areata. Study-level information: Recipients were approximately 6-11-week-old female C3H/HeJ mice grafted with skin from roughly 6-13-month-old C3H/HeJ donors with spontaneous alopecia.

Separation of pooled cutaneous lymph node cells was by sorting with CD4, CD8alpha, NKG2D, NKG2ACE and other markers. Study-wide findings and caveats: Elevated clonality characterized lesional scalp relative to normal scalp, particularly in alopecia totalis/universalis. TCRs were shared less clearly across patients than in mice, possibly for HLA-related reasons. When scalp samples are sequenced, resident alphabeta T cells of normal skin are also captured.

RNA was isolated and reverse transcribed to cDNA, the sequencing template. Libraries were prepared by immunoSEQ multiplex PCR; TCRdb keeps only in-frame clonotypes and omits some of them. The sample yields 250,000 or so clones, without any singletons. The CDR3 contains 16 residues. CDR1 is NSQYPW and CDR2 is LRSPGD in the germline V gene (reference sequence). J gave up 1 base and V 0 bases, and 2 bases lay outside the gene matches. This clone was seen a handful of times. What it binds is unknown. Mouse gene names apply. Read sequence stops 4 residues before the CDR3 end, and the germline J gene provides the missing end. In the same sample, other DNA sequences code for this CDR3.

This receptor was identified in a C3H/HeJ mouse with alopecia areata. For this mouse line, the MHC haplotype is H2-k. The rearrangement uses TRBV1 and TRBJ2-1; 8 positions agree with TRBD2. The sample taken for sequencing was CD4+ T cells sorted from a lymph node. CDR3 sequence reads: CTCSADHWGNYAEQFF. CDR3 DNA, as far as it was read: TGCACCTGCAGTGCAGATCACTGGGGGAACTATGCT.